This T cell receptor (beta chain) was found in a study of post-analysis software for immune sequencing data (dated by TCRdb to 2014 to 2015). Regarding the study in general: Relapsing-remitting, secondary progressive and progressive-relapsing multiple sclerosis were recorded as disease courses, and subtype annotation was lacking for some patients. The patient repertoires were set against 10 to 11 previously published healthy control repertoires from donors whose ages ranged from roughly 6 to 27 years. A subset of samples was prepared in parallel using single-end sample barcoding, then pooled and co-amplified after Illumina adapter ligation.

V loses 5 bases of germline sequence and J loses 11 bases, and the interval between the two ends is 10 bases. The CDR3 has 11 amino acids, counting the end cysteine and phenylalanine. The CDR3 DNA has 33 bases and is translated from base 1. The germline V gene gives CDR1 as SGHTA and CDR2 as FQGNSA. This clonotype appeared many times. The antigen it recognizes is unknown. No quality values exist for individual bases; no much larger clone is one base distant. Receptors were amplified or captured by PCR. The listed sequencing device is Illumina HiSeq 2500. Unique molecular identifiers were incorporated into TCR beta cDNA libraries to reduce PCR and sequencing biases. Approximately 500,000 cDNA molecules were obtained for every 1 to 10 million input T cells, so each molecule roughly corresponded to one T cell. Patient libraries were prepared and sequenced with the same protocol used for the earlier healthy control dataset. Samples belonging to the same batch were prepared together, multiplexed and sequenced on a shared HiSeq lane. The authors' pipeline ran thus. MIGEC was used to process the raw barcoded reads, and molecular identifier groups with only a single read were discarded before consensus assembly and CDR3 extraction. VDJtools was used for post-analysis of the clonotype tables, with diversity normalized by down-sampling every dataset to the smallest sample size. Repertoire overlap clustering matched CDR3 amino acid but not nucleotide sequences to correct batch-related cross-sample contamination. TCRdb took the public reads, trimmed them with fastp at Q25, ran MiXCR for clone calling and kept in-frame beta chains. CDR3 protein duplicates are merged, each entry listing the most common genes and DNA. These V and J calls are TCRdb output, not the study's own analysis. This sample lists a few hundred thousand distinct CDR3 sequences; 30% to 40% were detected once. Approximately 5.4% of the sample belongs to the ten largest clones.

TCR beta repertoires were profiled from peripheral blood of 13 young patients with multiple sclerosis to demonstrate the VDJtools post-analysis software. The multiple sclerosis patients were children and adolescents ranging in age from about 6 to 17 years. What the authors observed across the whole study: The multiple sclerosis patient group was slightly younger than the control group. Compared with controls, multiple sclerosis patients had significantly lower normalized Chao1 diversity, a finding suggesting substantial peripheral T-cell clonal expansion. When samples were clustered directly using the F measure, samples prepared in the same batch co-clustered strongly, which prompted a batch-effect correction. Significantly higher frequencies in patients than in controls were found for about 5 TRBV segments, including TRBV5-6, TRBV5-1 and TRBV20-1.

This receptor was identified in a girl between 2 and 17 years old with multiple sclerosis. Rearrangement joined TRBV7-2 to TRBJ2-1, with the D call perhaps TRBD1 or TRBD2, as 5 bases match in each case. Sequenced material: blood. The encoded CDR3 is CASSRTGQQFF. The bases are TGTGCCAGCAGCCGTACGGGGCAGCAGTTCTTC.